Here is one T cell receptor (beta chain) with its context. V shed 6 bases, J shed 4 bases, and the junction held 2 bases outside the gene matches. Germline CDR1 and CDR2: MNHEY and SMNVEV (reference sequence). This CDR3 spans 15 amino acids. This specimen comes from a study of T cell responses to AZD1222 COVID-19 vaccine. Assay used: immunoSEQ multiplex PCR; TCRdb lists only in-frame clones, some missing. This sample has 200,000 or so clones, with 85% to 95% found just once. This specimen consisted of peripheral blood, obtained on day 0 of MenACWY control vaccination. The receptor's source is an adult in good health. The V call is TRBV27, the J call TRBJ1-6; 11 bases match TRBD1. The CDR3 DNA reads TGTGCCAGCAGCCGGGACAGGGGGTATAATTCACCCCTCCACTTT. This codes for CASSRDRGYNSPLHF.